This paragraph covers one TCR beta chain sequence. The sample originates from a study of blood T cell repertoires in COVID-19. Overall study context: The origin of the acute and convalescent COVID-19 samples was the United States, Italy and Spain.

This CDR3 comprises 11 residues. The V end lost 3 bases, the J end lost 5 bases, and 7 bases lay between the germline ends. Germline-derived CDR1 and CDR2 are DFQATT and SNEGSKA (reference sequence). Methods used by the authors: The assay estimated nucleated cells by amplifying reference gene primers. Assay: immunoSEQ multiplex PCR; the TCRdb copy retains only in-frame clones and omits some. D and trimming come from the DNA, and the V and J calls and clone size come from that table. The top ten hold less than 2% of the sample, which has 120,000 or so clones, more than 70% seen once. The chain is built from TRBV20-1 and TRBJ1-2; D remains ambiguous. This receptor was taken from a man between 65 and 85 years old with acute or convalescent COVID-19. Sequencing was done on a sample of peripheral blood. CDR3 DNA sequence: TGCAGTGCTAGGAAGGAGTATGGCTACACCTTC. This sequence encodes CSARKEYGYTF.